This T cell receptor (beta chain) was observed in a study of control samples from healthy donors and cancer patients. The table came from immunoSEQ multiplex PCR; TCRdb's copy has only in-frame clones and leaves some out. The sample lists approximately 230,000 clones; over 70% were seen once. This clone has more than one count but fewer than ten. This TCR came from a woman in her fifties or sixties with lung cancer. Material: PBMCs.

The DNA for the CDR3 is TGTGCCAGCAGCCAGGGCGGCAGGGGTGGCGCCGGGGAGCTGTTTTTT. Protein product: CASSQGGRGGAGELFF. The rearrangement joins TRBV4-2 to TRBJ2-2, with a tentative D call TRBD1 (6 bases). The CDR3 is made up of 16 amino acids. The germline V gene encodes CDR1 LGHNA and CDR2 YNFKEQ. V lost 3 bases and J 6 bases, leaving 17 bases between the germline ends.